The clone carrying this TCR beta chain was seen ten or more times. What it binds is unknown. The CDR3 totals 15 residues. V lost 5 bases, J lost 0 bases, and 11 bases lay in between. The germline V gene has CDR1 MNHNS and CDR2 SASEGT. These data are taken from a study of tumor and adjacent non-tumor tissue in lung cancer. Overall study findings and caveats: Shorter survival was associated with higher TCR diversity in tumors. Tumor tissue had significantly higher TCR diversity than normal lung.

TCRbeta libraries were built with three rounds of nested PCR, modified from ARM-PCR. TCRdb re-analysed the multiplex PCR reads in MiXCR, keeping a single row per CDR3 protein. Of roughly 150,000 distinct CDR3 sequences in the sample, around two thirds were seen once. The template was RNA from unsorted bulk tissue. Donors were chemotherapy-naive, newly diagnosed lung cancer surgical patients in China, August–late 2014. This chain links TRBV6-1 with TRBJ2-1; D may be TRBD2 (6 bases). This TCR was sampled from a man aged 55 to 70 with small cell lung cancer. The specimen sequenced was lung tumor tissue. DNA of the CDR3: TGTGCCAGCAGTACGGGACTCCACTCCTACAATGAGCAGTTCTTC. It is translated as CASSTGLHSYNEQFF.